The 20 T cell receptor beta chains below come from one sample, sequenced in a study of T cells in Graves' hyperthyroidism and ophthalmopathy. Amplification of TCR beta CDR3 regions used RNA as the template. The study used the HTBI primer set for a first-round RT-PCR of the TCR CDR3. TCRdb reprocessed the multiplex PCR reads via MiXCR and lists one record per CDR3 protein. In the table there are 490,000 or so distinct CDR3 sequences, nearly 20% of which are singletons. Specimen: blood. Receptors originate from a man between 35 and 55 years old with Graves' ophthalmopathy.

A remark on this clonotype: This CDR3 is missing its conserved last phenylalanine or tryptophan, likely due to a read error. The V call is TRBV6-2 or TRBV6-3, the J call TRBJ2-5; 8 nucleotides align to TRBD2. Per germline, CDR1 MNHEY and CDR2 SVGEGT. The CDR3 runs 16 residues. V dropped 7 bases and J dropped 2; count of bases not matched to a gene: 12. The DNA for the CDR3 is TGTGCCAGCAACCCCACCGGACTAGCTGAGCAAGAGACCCAGTACCTC. Protein product: CASNPTGLAEQETQYL.

The chain links TRBV19 to TRBJ1-1; 8 nucleotides align to TRBD1. CDR3 length: 13 residues. V was pared by 5 bases and J by 11 bases, with 10 bases of the junction left unmatched. The germline V gene has CDR1 LNHDA and CDR2 SQIVND (reference sequence). In nucleotides, the CDR3 is TGTGCCAGTAGTCCTCAATCCCGGACAGGGGCTTTCTTT. Translated: CASSPQSRTGAFF.

At least ten counts were recorded for this clonotype. The chain recombines TRBV3-1 with TRBJ1-1; 9 positions match TRBD1. Germline CDR1 LGHDT, CDR2 YNNKEL (reference sequence). This CDR3 is built from 14 residues. V dropped 5 bases and J dropped 7; count of bases not matched to a gene: 8. The DNA of the CDR3 is TGTGCCAGCAGCACCGGGACAGGGTGGAATGAAGCTTTCTTT. Protein sequence: CASSTGTGWNEAFF.

In this sample, this clonotype turned up a few times. The rearrangement links TRBV7-9 to TRBJ2-5; tentatively, D is TRBD1 (6 bases). Germline values: CDR1 SEHNR, CDR2 FQNEAQ (reference sequence). Trimming took 5 bases from V and 2 from J, leaving 12 bases between them. The CDR3 runs to 14 residues. CDR3 amino acids: CASSPPRGQETQYF. CDR3 coding DNA: TGTGCCAGCAGCCCACCAAGGGGGCAAGAGACCCAGTACTTC.

This clonotype occurred many times. V usage is TRBV30 and J usage is TRBJ2-7; D unclear. The V gene's germline CDR1 is GTSNPN and CDR2 SVGIG (reference sequence). CDR3 size: 11 residues. Trimming took off 2 bases at V and 3 bases at J, with 5 bases between the two ends. This CDR3 is CAWSLGYEQYF. The CDR3 nucleotides read TGTGCCTGGAGTCTGGGCTACGAGCAGTACTTC.

This rearrangement joins TRBV6-1 to TRBJ1-1, with a possible D match to TRBD1 (6 bases). The germline V gene encodes CDR1 MNHNS and CDR2 SASEGT. The CDR3 has 14 residues. The V and J ends lost 5 bases and 1 base respectively, with 11 bases between them. CDR3 in DNA: TGTGCCAGCAGTTACCGGACAGCGAACACTGAAGCTTTCTTT. It codes for CASSYRTANTEAFF.

CDR3 amino acids: CSAIAPLGTGVATNEKLFF. CDR3 DNA sequence: TGCAGTGCTATCGCCCCTTTGGGGACAGGGGTTGCAACTAATGAAAAACTGTTTTTT. The gene calls are TRBV20-1 and TRBJ1-4, with 10 bases aligning to TRBD1. The J segment lost 0 bases and the V segment lost 4 bases, leaving 14 bases of the junction unmatched. This CDR3 comprises 19 residues. Germline CDR1 and CDR2: DFQATT and SNEGSKA (reference sequence).

The sample holds a few counts of this clonotype. The chain links TRBV6-1 to TRBJ2-1, with 7 bases identical to TRBD1. The CDR3 is made up of 13 amino acids. The J segment lost 9 bases and the V segment lost 5 bases, leaving 7 bases of the junction unmatched. CDR1 is MNHNS and CDR2 is SASEGT in the germline V gene. In DNA form, the CDR3 reads TGTGCCAGCAGTTTTGGCAGGGGGACTGAGCAGTTCTTC. Protein sequence: CASSFGRGTEQFF.

This clonotype has ten or more counts. The genes are TRBV27 and TRBJ2-7, with 10 bases lining up with TRBD2. V was pared by 8 bases and J by 5 bases, with 12 bases of the junction left unmatched. CDR1 MNHEY and CDR2 SMNVEV come from the germline V gene (reference sequence). CDR3 size: 15 residues. CDR3 DNA sequence: TGTGCCAGCCCGGACCGAACTAGCGGGAAGAACGAGCAGTACTTC. Protein product: CASPDRTSGKNEQYF.

In this sample, this clonotype turned up many times. The chain carries TRBV30 and TRBJ2-3; 7 bases map to TRBD1. The V gene's germline CDR1 is GTSNPN and CDR2 SVGIG (reference sequence). The V and J ends lost 3 bases and 0 bases, in that order; junction bases with no gene match: 3. The CDR3 extends over 14 amino acids. The CDR3 sequence: CAWSRGLSTDTQYF. The CDR3 nucleotides are TGTGCCTGGAGCAGGGGGTTAAGCACAGATACGCAGTATTTT.

The rearrangement uses TRBV10-3 and TRBJ2-3, with D maybe TRBD1 (5 bases). Germline V CDR1 and CDR2: ENHRY, SYGVKD. V lost 10 bases and J lost 3, with 11 bases in between. CDR3 length: 12 residues. The CDR3 protein is CATRAGTDTQYF. The CDR3 nucleotides read TGTGCCACCAGAGCAGGGACAGATACGCAGTATTTT.

This clonotype was recorded many times. This sequence joins TRBV18 and TRBJ2-1, with 7 bases aligning to TRBD2. Germline V lookup: CDR1 KGHSH, CDR2 LQKENI. The CDR3 spans 12 residues. The ends lost 1 base at V and 10 bases at J; junction bases unmatched: 1. The CDR3 loop reads CASSPREGEQFF. CDR3 in DNA: TGTGCCAGCTCACCACGGGAGGGGGAGCAGTTCTTC.

A few counts support this clonotype. This chain joins TRBV7-9 and TRBJ2-7; D is possibly TRBD1 (6 bases). Germline V gives CDR1 SEHNR, CDR2 FQNEAQ (reference sequence). Trimming took off 6 bases at V and 6 bases at J, with 21 bases between the two ends. The CDR3 consists of 15 residues. CDR3 coding DNA: TGTGCCAGCAGACCGTTGACAGGACCCTCGGGCGAGCAGTACTTC. The encoded protein is CASRPLTGPSGEQYF.

This clonotype was detected a few times. The chain joins TRBV11-3 to TRBJ2-2, with D possibly matching TRBD1 (6 bases). V dropped 5 bases and J dropped 2 bases, with 15 bases sitting between them. CDR3 length: 16 residues. Germline V gene lookup returns CDR1 SGHNT and CDR2 YENEEA. In DNA form, the CDR3 reads TGTGCCAGCAGCCTCTCAGGGACACCTAACACCGGGGAGCTGTTTTTT. Residues: CASSLSGTPNTGELFF. Full variable domain (outside the CDR3, taken from reference TRBV11-3 and TRBJ2-2): EAGVVQSPRYKIIEKKQPVAFWCNPISGHNTLYWYLQNLGQGPELLIRYENEEAVDDSQLPKDRFSAERLKGVDSTLKIQPAELGDSAVYLCASSLSGTPNTGELFFGEGSRLTVL.

This clonotype was counted at least ten times. The chain recombines TRBV5-1 with TRBJ2-7; D is perhaps TRBD2 (6 bases). Trimming shortened V by 2 bases and J by 0 bases, and 18 bases separated the two germline ends. This CDR3 contains 17 residues. Germline-derived CDR1 and CDR2 are SGHRS and YFSETQ. CDR3 DNA sequence: TGCGCCAGCAGCTTCGTGGAGGGCACGATTAGCTCCTACGAGCAGTACTTC. It codes for CASSFVEGTISSYEQYF.

This clonotype appeared a few times. V gene TRBV12-3 or TRBV12-4 combines with J gene TRBJ1-1, with D possibly TRBD1 on 5 matching bases. CDR3 size: 14 residues. Trimming pared 5 bases from V and 5 bases from J, leaving 15 bases between. The CDR3: CASSEQEGGTEAFF. CDR3 coding DNA: TGTGCCAGCAGTGAACAGGAAGGAGGTACTGAAGCTTTCTTT.

The chain couples TRBV29-1 to TRBJ2-4; D possibly corresponds to TRBD2 (6 bases). V lost 5 bases and J lost 8, with 13 bases in between. This CDR3 region has 12 residues. Germline V CDR1 and CDR2: SQVTM, ANQGSEA. CDR3 sequence reads: CSVPAPGDIQYF. The CDR3 DNA reads TGCAGCGTTCCCGCCCCGGGGGACATTCAGTACTTC.

This clonotype showed up just a few times. The rearrangement links TRBV5-6 to TRBJ1-2; weak D call: TRBD1 (6 bases). Trimming took off 3 bases at V and 6 bases at J, with 12 bases between the two ends. Germline V gene lookup returns CDR1 SGHDT and CDR2 YYEEEE. This CDR3 has 13 amino acids. CDR3 region: CASSSQGKDGYTF. DNA of the CDR3: TGTGCCAGCAGCTCCCAGGGGAAGGATGGCTACACCTTC.

The chain uses TRBV19 and TRBJ1-1, with a weak D call TRBD1 (5 bases). V gave up 4 bases and J gave up 3 bases, with 12 bases separating them. CDR1 is LNHDA, CDR2 SQIVND, per germline (reference sequence). The CDR3 contains 14 residues. Here the CDR3 DNA reads TGTGCCAGTAGTACCTCCGGGGCGGACACTGAAGCTTTCTTT. Protein sequence: CASSTSGADTEAFF.

The genes are TRBV5-6 and TRBJ1-2; the D is unclear. The germline V and J ends were trimmed by 1 base and 2 bases, with 12 bases remaining between them. Germline V gene lookup returns CDR1 SGHDT and CDR2 YYEEEE. This CDR3 has 15 amino acids. CDR3 coding DNA: TGTGCCAGCAGCTTGTACGGCCTTCTAAACTATGGCTACACCTTC. Its protein product is CASSLYGLLNYGYTF.